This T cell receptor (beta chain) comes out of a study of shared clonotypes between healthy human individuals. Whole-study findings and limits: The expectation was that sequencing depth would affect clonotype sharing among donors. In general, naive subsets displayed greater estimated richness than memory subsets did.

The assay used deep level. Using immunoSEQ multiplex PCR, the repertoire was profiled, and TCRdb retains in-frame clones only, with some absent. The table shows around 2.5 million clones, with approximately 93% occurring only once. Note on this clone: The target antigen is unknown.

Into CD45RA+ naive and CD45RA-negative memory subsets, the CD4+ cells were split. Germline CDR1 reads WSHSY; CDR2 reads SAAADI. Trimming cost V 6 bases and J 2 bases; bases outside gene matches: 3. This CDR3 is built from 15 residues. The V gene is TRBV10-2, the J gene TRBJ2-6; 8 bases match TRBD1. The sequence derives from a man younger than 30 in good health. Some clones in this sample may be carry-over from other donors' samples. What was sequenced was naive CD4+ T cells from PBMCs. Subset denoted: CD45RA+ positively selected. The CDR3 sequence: CASSEQGAGANVLTF. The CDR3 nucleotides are TGCGCCAGCAGCGAACAGGGGGCTGGGGCCAACGTCCTGACTTTC.